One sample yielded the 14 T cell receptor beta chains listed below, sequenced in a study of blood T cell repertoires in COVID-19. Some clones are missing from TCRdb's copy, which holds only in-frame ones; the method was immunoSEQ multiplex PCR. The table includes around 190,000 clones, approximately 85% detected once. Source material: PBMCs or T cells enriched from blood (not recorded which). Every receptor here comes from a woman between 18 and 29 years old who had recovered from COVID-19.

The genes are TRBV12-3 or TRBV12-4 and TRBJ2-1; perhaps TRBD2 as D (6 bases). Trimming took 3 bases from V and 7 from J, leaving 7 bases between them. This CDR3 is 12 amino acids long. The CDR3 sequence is CASSLGGNEQFF. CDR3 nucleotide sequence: TGTGCCAGCAGTTTGGGGGGTAATGAGCAGTTCTTC.

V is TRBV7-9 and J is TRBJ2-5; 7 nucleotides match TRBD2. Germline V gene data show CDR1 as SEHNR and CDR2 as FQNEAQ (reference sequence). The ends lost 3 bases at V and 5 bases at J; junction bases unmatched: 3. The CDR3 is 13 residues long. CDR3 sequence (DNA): TGTGCCAGCAGCTTGGTCGGGGGGGAGACCCAGTACTTC. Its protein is CASSLVGGETQYF.

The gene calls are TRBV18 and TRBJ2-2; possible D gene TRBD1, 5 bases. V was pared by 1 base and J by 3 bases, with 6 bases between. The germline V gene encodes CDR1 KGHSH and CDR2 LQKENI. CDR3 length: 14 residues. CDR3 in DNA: TGTGCCAGCTCACCACGACAGCACACCGGGGAGCTGTTTTTT. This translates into CASSPRQHTGELFF.

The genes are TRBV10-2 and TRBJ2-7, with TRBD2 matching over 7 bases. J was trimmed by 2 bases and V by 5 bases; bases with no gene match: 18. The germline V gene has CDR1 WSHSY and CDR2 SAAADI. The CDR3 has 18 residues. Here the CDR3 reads CASSRPSGLEGLPYEQYF. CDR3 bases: TGCGCCAGCAGTAGACCCAGTGGACTAGAGGGCCTCCCCTACGAGCAGTACTTC.

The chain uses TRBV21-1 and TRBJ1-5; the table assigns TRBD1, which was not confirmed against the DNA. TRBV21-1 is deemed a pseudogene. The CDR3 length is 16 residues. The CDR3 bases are TGTGCCAGCAGACTAAAGGGGGACCTGGAAGGTCAGCCCCAGCATTTT. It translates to CASRLKGDLEGQPQHF.

In DNA, the CDR3 is TGTGCCACCGAAAACAGGGGAGGAGATCAGCCCCAGCATTTT. It specifies CATENRGGDQPQHF. The rearrangement links TRBV19 to TRBJ1-5, with 7 bases matching TRBD1. The germline CDR1 and CDR2 sequences are LNHDA and SQIVND (reference sequence). The ends lost 10 bases at V and 5 bases at J; junction bases unmatched: 11. The CDR3 consists of 14 residues.

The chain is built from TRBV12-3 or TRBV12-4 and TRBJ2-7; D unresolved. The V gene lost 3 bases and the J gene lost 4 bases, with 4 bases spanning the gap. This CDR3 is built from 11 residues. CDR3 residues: CASSFQYEQYF. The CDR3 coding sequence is TGTGCCAGCAGTTTCCAGTACGAGCAGTACTTC.

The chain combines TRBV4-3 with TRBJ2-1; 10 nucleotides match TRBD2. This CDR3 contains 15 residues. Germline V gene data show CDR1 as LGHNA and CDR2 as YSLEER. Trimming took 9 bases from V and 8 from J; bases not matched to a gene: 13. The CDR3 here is CASSVTSGGADEQFF. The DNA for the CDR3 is TGCGCCAGTTCTGTGACCAGCGGGGGGGCCGATGAGCAGTTCTTC.

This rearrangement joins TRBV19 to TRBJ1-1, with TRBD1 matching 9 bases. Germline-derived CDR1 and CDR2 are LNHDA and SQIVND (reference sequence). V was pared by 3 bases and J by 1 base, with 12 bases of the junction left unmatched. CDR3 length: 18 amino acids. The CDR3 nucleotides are TGTGCCAGTAGTATCCACTCCGGGACAGGGTTGAGGAACACTGAAGCTTTCTTT. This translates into CASSIHSGTGLRNTEAFF.

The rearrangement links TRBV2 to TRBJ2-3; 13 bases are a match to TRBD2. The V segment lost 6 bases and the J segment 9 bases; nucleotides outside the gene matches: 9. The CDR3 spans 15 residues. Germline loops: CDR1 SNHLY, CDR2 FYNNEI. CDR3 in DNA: TGTGCCAGCAGGCCACTAGCGGGAGGGCTACTGACGCAGTATTTT. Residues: CASRPLAGGLLTQYF.

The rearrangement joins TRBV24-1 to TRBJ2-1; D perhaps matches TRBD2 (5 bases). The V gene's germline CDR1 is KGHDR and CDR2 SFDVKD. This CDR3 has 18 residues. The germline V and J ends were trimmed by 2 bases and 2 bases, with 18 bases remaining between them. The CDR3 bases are TGTGCCACCAGTGATTCCCTAGCTGGAGGAGGCACCTACAATGAGCAGTTCTTC. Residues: CATSDSLAGGGTYNEQFF.

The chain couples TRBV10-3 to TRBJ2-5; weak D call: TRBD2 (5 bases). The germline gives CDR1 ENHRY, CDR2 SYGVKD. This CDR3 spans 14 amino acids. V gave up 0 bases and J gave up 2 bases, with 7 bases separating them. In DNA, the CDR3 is TGTGCCATCAGTGAGTCGAGGGATCAAGAGACCCAGTACTTC. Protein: CAISESRDQETQYF.

Here the CDR3 reads CASSPRNEQFF. CDR3 in DNA: TGTGCCAGCTCACCCCGTAATGAGCAGTTCTTC. This chain links TRBV18 with TRBJ2-1; D is uncertain. This CDR3 spans 11 amino acids. CDR1 KGHSH and CDR2 LQKENI come from the germline V gene. Trimming took 3 bases from V and 7 from J, leaving 4 bases between them. The variable domain in full, completed from reference TRBV18 and TRBJ2-1, reads NAGVMQNPRHLVRRRGQEARLRCSPMKGHSHVYWYRQLPEEGLKFMVYLQKENIIDESGMPKERFSAEFPKEGPSILRIQQVVRGDSAAYFCASSPRNEQFFGPGTRLTVL.

The CDR3 nucleotides read TGTGCCTGTTGGGGGAGGGTCGACGAGCAGTACTTC. This codes for CACWGRVDEQYF. The gene calls are TRBV19 and TRBJ2-7, with 7 bases aligning to TRBD2. Per germline, CDR1 LNHDA and CDR2 SQIVND (reference sequence). The CDR3 is 12 residues long. V dropped 11 bases and J dropped 5; count of bases not matched to a gene: 9. Full variable domain (outside the CDR3, taken from reference TRBV19 and TRBJ2-7): DGGITQSPKYLFRKEGQNVTLSCEQNLNHDAMYWYRQDPGQGLRLIYYSQIVNDFQKGDIAEGYSVSREKKESFPLTVTSAQKNPTAFYLCACWGRVDEQYFGPGTRLTVT.